The rows below give T cell receptor beta chains drawn from one sample of a study of blood T cells in healthy people across ages. TCRdb re-called the 5' RACE reads through MiXCR, storing one row per CDR3 protein. The sample includes about 1.4 million distinct CDR3 sequences, 59% of them seen just once. The specimen sequenced was blood. These receptors were taken from a man between 18 and 35 years old in good health. The CDR3 runs from the conserved cysteine through the conserved F or W. The D gene is left open where the match is weak. Some rows mark clone size as missing; the rest say once, few, many or name a class of expanded clone.

abundance | j_gene | d_gene | v_gene | CDR3nt | CDR3aa
. | TRBJ1-5 | TRBD1 | TRBV28 | TGTGCCAGCAGTTTGGACGACAGGGGTAGTCAGCCCCAGCATTTT | CASSLDDRGSQPQHF
. | TRBJ2-3 | TRBD2 | TRBV29-1 | TGCAGCGTTGAAGAGGGAGGGCCGGGGGGCACAGATACGCAGTATTTT | CSVEEGGPGGTDTQYF
once | TRBJ2-7 | . | TRBV20-1 | TGCAGTGCTCCTGGGTCGGGGGAGCTATCCGAGCAGTACTTC | CSAPGSGELSEQYF
. | TRBJ2-3 | . | TRBV5-1 | TGCGCCAGTGACGTGGATTTCCCAGATACGCAGTATTTT | CASDVDFPDTQYF
. | TRBJ2-5 | . | TRBV7-2 | TGTGCCAGCAGCCCGAGAGTTGCGTGGAGTGCAGAGACCCAGTACTTC | CASSPRVAWSAETQYF
few | TRBJ2-1 | TRBD1 | TRBV4-1 | TGCGCCAGCAGCCAACTACAGGGGGATGAGCAGTTCTTC | CASSQLQGDEQFF
. | TRBJ2-7 | . | TRBV4-3 | TGCGCCAGCAGCCAAGGGGTATACTACGAGCAGTACTTC | CASSQGVYYEQYF
. | TRBJ1-4 | . | TRBV29-1 | TGCAGCGTTGAGATACTACCCCTGGGGGAAAAACTGTTTTTT | CSVEILPLGEKLFF
few | TRBJ2-3 | . | TRBV3-1 | TGTGCCAGCAGCCCACGGGGACGGTTTACAGATACGCAGTATTTT | CASSPRGRFTDTQYF
. | TRBJ2-2 | . | TRBV29-1 | TGCAGCGTTGAATCGGGCAGGCACACCGGGGAGCTGTTTTTT | CSVESGRHTGELFF
. | TRBJ2-7 | TRBD1 | TRBV29-1 | TGCAGTGCTGCCGGGACAGGGGCCTACGAGCAGTACTTC | CSAAGTGAYEQYF
. | TRBJ1-4 | . | TRBV18 | TGTGCCAGCTCACAGAGGGGAGAGGGTGAAAAACTGTTTTTT | CASSQRGEGEKLFF
. | TRBJ2-1 | . | TRBV29-1 | TGCAGCGGGTACCTTGCGGGGGCCCCTAATGAGCAGTTCTTC | CSGYLAGAPNEQFF
. | TRBJ2-7 | . | TRBV6-2/TRBV6-3 | TGTGCCAGCAGTCACCTGGAGGCAGGGAGGAGCTCCTACGAGCAGTACTTC | CASSHLEAGRSSYEQYF
once | TRBJ2-7 | TRBD2 | TRBV12-5 | TGTGCTAGTGGTTCTCACTTAGCGGGAGGGAGGAGATACGAGCAGTACTTC | CASGSHLAGGRRYEQYF
. | TRBJ2-7 | TRBD1 | TRBV12-3/TRBV12-4 | TGTGCCAGCAGTTCAGGGGGAACGATTCGCCCCTACGAGCAGTACTTC | CASSSGGTIRPYEQYF
few | TRBJ2-5 | . | TRBV20-1 | TGCAGTGCTAGAGATACCAGTACGTTTATAGAGCAGTACTTC | CSARDTSTFIEQYF
once | TRBJ2-7 | . | TRBV6-2/TRBV6-3 | TGTGCCAGCAGTTCCCTCAGGGGGACTTCCTACGAGCAGTACTTC | CASSSLRGTSYEQYF
. | TRBJ1-1 | . | TRBV4-1 | TGCGCCAGCAGCCGCGGGGGTGCTAACATTAACACTGAAGCTTTCTTT | CASSRGGANINTEAFF
. | TRBJ2-6 | TRBD1 | TRBV7-9 | TGTGCCAGCAGCCCCCCCGGGACAGGGACCTCTGGGGCCAACGTCCTGACTTTC | CASSPPGTGTSGANVLTF